The sequence of this T cell receptor beta chain was determined in a study of identical twins. Every sampled donor was Caucasian and healthy. There are a few counts of this clonotype. Its antigen is as yet unknown. TCRdb re-analysed the 5' RACE reads in MiXCR, keeping a single row per CDR3 protein. The sample includes 250,000 or so distinct CDR3 sequences, approximately 8.6% of them seen just once. Trimming pared 0 bases from V and 7 bases from J, leaving 13 bases between. The CDR3 has 13 amino acids. Germline values: CDR1 DFQATT, CDR2 SNEGSKA (reference sequence). Findings of the study overall: Fewer insertions characterized abundant cord blood beta clonotypes, whereas memory repertoires showed none.

These data also formed part of another study, on yellow fever vaccine responses in identical twins. According to that study: Vaccine-induced T cell responses in twins were reportedly observed to appear partly convergent, partly personalized.

The chain couples TRBV20-1 to TRBJ2-7; D unresolved. The receptor comes from a woman aged 18-29 years in good health. Input material: CD8+ T cells sorted from blood. In DNA, the CDR3 is TGCAGTGCTAGAGATCCCGAGACGTGGGAGCAGTACTTC. It specifies CSARDPETWEQYF.